This T cell receptor beta chain comes out of a study of T-cell memory formation after mild COVID-19. Germline lookup yields CDR1 SGHTA and CDR2 FQGNSA. The CDR3 is made up of 16 amino acids. The V gene lost 7 bases and the J gene lost 8 bases, with 26 bases spanning the gap. TCRdb re-derived calls from the 5' RACE reads in MiXCR, one entry per CDR3 protein. This table has just under 550,000 distinct CDR3 sequences, about 20% appearing once. Sequencing was performed on PBMCs or a T cell subset sorted from them (not recorded which). This clonotype was sampled from an adult woman who had mild COVID-19 (a few samples of this study predate the infection). Cell type and time point are not known. V gene TRBV7-2 combines with J gene TRBJ1-2, with a weak D call TRBD1 (5 bases). The CDR3 coding sequence is TGTGCCAGCACCCCGAGCGGGGGACCCCTTAGGTGGGGCTACACCTTC. Residues: CASTPSGGPLRWGYTF.